Listed below are T cell receptor beta chains from one sample, sequenced in a study of tumor and adjacent non-tumor tissue in lung cancer. TCRdb reprocessed the multiplex PCR reads via MiXCR and lists one record per CDR3 protein. This table holds approximately 120,000 distinct CDR3 sequences, roughly two thirds found once. The sequenced material came from distant non-tumor lung tissue. Every receptor here comes from a man aged 60-69 years with non-small cell lung cancer. The CDR3 runs from the conserved cysteine through the conserved F or W. D genes are given only for firm matches. A row's size may be missing; if present it is once, few, many or a size class.

d_gene	v_gene	abundance	j_gene	CDR3aa	CDR3nt
NA	TRBV5-1	many	TRBJ1-1	CASSPPGTSNTEAFF	TGCGCCAGCAGCCCTCCCGGGACATCGAACACTGAAGCTTTCTTT
NA	TRBV28	many	TRBJ2-7	CASSSSGIPYEQYF	TGTGCCAGCAGTTCATCAGGAATCCCCTACGAGCAGTACTTC
NA	TRBV28	once	TRBJ2-1	CVSTASRTYNEQFF	TGTGTCAGCACTGCGAGTAGGACCTACAATGAGCAGTTCTTC
NA	TRBV10-3	few	TRBJ1-6	CAISEGLIGSPLHF	TGTGCCATCAGTGAGGGGCTGATAGGTTCACCCCTCCACTTT
NA	TRBV30	few	TRBJ2-2	CAWTGAGGELFF	TGTGCCTGGACTGGTGCTGGCGGGGAGCTGTTTTTT
TRBD1	TRBV29-1	NA	TRBJ2-7	CSACDRVGEQYF	TGCAGTGCTTGTGACAGGGTTGGTGAGCAGTACTTC
TRBD2	TRBV12-3/TRBV12-4	many	TRBJ2-1	CASSLGLGVFNEQFF	TGTGCCAGCAGTTTGGGACTAGGAGTCTTCAATGAGCAGTTCTTC
TRBD1	TRBV6-1	many	TRBJ1-3	CATKQGNSGNTIYF	TGTGCCACCAAACAGGGGAACTCTGGAAACACCATATATTTT
NA	TRBV5-6	many	TRBJ2-7	CASSLTGPSYEQYF	TGTGCCAGCAGCTTGACAGGACCCTCCTACGAGCAGTACTTC
NA	TRBV11-2	NA	TRBJ2-5	CASSYGEEAETRYF	TGTGCCAGCAGCTACGGGGAGGAGGCCGAGACCCGGTACTTC
TRBD1	TRBV6-2/TRBV6-3	many	TRBJ1-1	CASSVQGARNTEAFF	TGTGCCAGCAGCGTACAGGGGGCCCGCAACACTGAAGCTTTCTTT
NA	TRBV12-3/TRBV12-4	NA	TRBJ2-1	CPSNSVVDEQFF	TGTCCCAGCAACTCAGTGGTAGATGAGCAGTTCTTC
NA	TRBV7-9	NA	TRBJ1-2	CASSSQGLGYGYTF	TGTGCCAGCAGCTCACAGGGATTGGGCTATGGCTACACCTTC
TRBD2	TRBV11-2	many	TRBJ2-7	CASSPPGGRYEQYF	TGTGCCAGCAGCCCACCGGGGGGGAGATACGAGCAGTACTTC
NA	TRBV6-5	many	TRBJ2-7	CASSYSMSQYEQYF	TGTGCCAGCAGTTACTCGATGAGTCAGTACGAGCAGTACTTC
NA	TRBV20-1	few	TRBJ1-5	CSARSRGGYSPQHF	TGCAGTGCTCGATCGAGAGGAGGTTATTCGCCCCAGCATTTT
NA	TRBV6-2/TRBV6-3	NA	TRBJ1-2	CVSRLNGNYGYTF	TGTGTCAGCAGACTGAACGGTAACTATGGCTACACCTTC
NA	TRBV11-1	NA	TRBJ1-1	CASSLAKGGNTEAFF	TGTGCCAGCAGTCTTGCCAAGGGGGGAAACACTGAAGCTTTCTTT
NA	TRBV20-1	NA	TRBJ2-7	CCARDGWVPLGEQYF	TGCTGTGCTAGAGACGGGTGGGTCCCCTTAGGGGAGCAGTACTTC
NA	TRBV6-6	few	TRBJ1-4	CASGYSREKLFF	TGTGCCAGCGGTTACTCGCGGGAAAAACTGTTTTTT
NA	TRBV24-1	NA	TRBJ2-2	CATSDSLAGELFF	TGTGCCACCAGTGATTCCCTCGCCGGGGAGCTGTTTTTT
NA	TRBV4-1	NA	TRBJ2-1	CASSQQGNSYIEQFF	TGCGCCAGCAGCCAACAGGGGAACTCCTACATTGAACAGTTCTTC
TRBD2	TRBV12-3/TRBV12-4	NA	TRBJ2-7	CASSLVTSVHEQYF	TGTGCCAGCAGTCTCGTGACTAGCGTCCACGAGCAGTACTTC
NA	TRBV29-1	NA	TRBJ2-7	CSASRSRAYEQYF	TGCAGCGCTAGTCGCAGTAGAGCCTACGAGCAGTACTTC
TRBD2	TRBV6-1	many	TRBJ2-7	CASRELGLAGSYERYF	TGTGCCAGCAGGGAACTTGGACTAGCGGGCTCCTACGAGCGGTACTTC
NA	TRBV6-5	NA	TRBJ1-1	CASSYSLNRHTEAFF	TGTGCTAGCAGTTACTCGCTAAACAGACACACTGAAGCTTTCTTT
NA	TRBV15	many	TRBJ1-4	CATQPRAAAAEKLFF	TGTGCCACACAACCTCGGGCCGCCGCCGCGGAAAAACTGTTTTTT
TRBD1	TRBV29-1	NA	TRBJ2-5	CSVEDRKGQLEETQHF	TGCAGCGTTGAAGATCGTAAGGGACAGTTAGAAGAGACCCAGCATTTC